The T cell receptor beta chain described here comes from a study of T cell repertoires in cytomegalovirus infection. TCRdb redid the calling of the reads with MiXCR, one entry per CDR3 protein. The table shows around 200,000 distinct CDR3 sequences, with 15% to 20% occurring only once. Germline V gives CDR1 SEHNR, CDR2 FQNEAQ (reference sequence). The CDR3 consists of 14 residues. V lost 3 bases, J lost 5 bases, and 2 bases stayed unmatched. Findings and caveats of the study: Clonotype analysis showed dominance of the ex vivo response by HLA-C-restricted CMV-specific TCR beta clonotypes. Summed frequency of shared TCR beta families picked out CMV carriers who also had the relevant HLA.

This clonotype came up a few times. Antigen unknown. This sequence was found in a human donor in good health (CMV status not recorded). Some clones in this sample may be carry-over from other donors' samples. The chain is built from TRBV7-9 and TRBJ2-3, with 10 bases that match TRBD2. Sequenced: CD8+ T cells from PBMCs. The CDR3 DNA is TGTGCCAGCAGCTTTGGACTAGCGGTAGATACGCAGTATTTT. This encodes CASSFGLAVDTQYF.